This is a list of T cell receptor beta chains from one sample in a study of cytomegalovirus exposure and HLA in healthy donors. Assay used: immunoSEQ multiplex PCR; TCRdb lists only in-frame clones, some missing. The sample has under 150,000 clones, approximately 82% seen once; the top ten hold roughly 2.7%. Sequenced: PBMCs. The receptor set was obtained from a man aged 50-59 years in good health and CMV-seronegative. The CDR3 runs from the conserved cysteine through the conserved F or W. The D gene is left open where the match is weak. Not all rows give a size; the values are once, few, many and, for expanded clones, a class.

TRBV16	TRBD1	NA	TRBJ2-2	CASSHPRQGETGELFF	TGTGCCAGCAGCCACCCAAGGCAGGGGGAAACCGGGGAGCTGTTTTTT
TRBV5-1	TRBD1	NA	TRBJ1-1	CASSLAVGQGPTFF	TGCGCCAGCAGCTTGGCCGTAGGACAGGGCCCAACTTTCTTT
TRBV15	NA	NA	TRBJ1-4	CATSRAHPATNEKLFF	TGTGCCACCAGCAGAGCACATCCAGCAACTAATGAAAAACTGTTTTTT
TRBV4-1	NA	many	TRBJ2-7	CASSHGSDYEQYF	TGCGCCAGCAGCCACGGGTCTGACTACGAGCAGTACTTC
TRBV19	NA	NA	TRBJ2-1	CASTRAGTYNEQFF	TGTGCCAGTACCCGAGCCGGGACCTACAATGAGCAGTTCTTC
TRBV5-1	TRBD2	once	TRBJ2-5	CASSRGLAGQETQYF	TGCGCCAGCAGCAGGGGACTAGCGGGCCAAGAGACCCAGTACTTC
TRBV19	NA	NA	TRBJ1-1	CASTVDRSTEAFF	TGTGCCAGTACCGTGGACAGATCAACTGAAGCTTTCTTT
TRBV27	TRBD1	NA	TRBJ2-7	CASSLGQGDSYEQYF	TGTGCCAGCAGTTTGGGGCAGGGGGATTCCTACGAGCAGTACTTC
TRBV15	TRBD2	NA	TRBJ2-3	CATSRGRGGPDTQYF	TGTGCCACCAGCAGAGGGCGGGGGGGTCCAGATACGCAGTATTTT
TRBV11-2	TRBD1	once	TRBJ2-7	CASSRTGVNEQYF	TGTGCCAGCAGCCGGACAGGCGTCAACGAGCAGTACTTC
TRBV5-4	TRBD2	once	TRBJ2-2	CASSLLAGDTGELFF	TGTGCCAGCAGCTTGTTAGCGGGGGACACCGGGGAGCTGTTTTTT
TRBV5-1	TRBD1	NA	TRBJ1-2	CASSPDRGVDGYTF	TGCGCCAGCAGCCCGGACAGGGGGGTCGATGGCTACACCTTC
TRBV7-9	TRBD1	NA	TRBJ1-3	CASSPRGRDRGGNTIYF	TGTGCCAGCAGCCCCCGCGGGCGCGACAGGGGAGGAAACACCATATATTTT
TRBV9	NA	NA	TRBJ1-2	CASSANREMDGYTF	TGTGCCAGCAGCGCAAACAGGGAGATGGATGGCTACACCTTC
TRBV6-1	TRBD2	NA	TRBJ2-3	CASSVGGGVTDTQYF	TGTGCCAGCAGTGTTGGCGGGGGGGTCACAGATACGCAGTATTTT
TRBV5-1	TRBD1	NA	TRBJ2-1	CASSLVGQINNEQFF	TGCGCCAGCAGCTTGGTGGGACAGATTAACAATGAGCAGTTCTTC
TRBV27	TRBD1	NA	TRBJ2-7	CASSDWGGLQGEYF	TGTGCCAGCAGTGATTGGGGTGGGCTCCAGGGGGAGTACTTC
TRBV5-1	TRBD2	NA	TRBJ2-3	CASSLVVPGLAGGRTDTQYF	TGCGCCAGCAGCTTGGTGGTTCCGGGACTAGCGGGGGGGCGTACAGATACGCAGTATTTT
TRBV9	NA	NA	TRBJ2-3	CASSVSPRREDTQYF	TGTGCCAGCAGCGTTAGCCCCAGGAGGGAGGACACGCAGTATTTT
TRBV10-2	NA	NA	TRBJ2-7	CASSEQSGGPYEQYF	TGCGCCAGCAGTGAGCAGTCGGGGGGCCCTTACGAGCAGTACTTC
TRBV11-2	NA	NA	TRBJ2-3	CASSLVGWTDTQYF	TGTGCCAGCAGCTTAGTTGGCTGGACAGATACGCAGTATTTT
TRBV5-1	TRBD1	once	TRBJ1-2	CASNLGQGYGYTF	TGCGCCAGCAACCTGGGACAGGGTTATGGCTACACCTTC
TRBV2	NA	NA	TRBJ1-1	CARESGQPEAFF	TGTGCCAGGGAAAGCGGGCAGCCTGAAGCTTTCTTT
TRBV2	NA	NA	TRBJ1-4	CASMKGSSTNEKLFF	TGTGCCAGCATGAAGGGGTCCTCGACTAATGAAAAACTGTTTTTT
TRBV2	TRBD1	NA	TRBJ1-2	CASKIVQGTYGYGYTF	TGTGCCAGCAAGATTGTACAGGGGACCTATGGCTATGGCTACACCTTC
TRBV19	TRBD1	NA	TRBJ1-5	CASSIAGQGGNQPQHF	TGTGCCAGTAGTATCGCGGGACAGGGGGGTAATCAGCCCCAGCATTTT
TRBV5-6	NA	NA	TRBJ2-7	CASSLGRVYEQYF	TGTGCCAGCAGCTTGGGGCGGGTCTACGAGCAGTACTTC
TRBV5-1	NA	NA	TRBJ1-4	CASGENNEKLFF	TGCGCCAGCGGGGAGAATAATGAAAAACTGTTTTTT
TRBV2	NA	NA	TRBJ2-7	CASSPRGYEQYF	TGTGCCAGCAGTCCCAGGGGCTACGAGCAGTACTTC
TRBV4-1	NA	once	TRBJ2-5	CASSPSDSETQYF	TGCGCCAGCAGCCCCTCGGACTCTGAGACCCAGTACTTC
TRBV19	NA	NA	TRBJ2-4	CASSIYQGIAKNIQYF	TGTGCCAGTAGTATATATCAGGGGATAGCCAAAAACATTCAGTACTTC
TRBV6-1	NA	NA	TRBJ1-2	CASNSGPFNYGYTF	TGTGCCAGCAACTCAGGTCCTTTCAACTATGGCTACACCTTC
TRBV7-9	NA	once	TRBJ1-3	CASSPPGGNTIYF	TGTGCCAGCAGCCCTCCAGGTGGAAACACCATATATTTT
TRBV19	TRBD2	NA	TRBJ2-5	CASSIVRGWTQYF	TGTGCCAGTAGTATTGTGCGGGGGTGGACCCAGTACTTC
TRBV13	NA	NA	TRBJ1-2	CASSLQPSGEGGYTF	TGTGCCAGCAGCTTGCAACCCTCGGGGGAAGGCGGCTACACCTTC
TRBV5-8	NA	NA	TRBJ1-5	CASSLDSNQPQHF	TGTGCCAGCAGCTTGGACAGTAATCAGCCCCAGCATTTT
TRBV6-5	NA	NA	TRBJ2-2	CASTPGTKAGELFF	TGTGCCAGCACCCCCGGGACAAAGGCCGGGGAGCTGTTTTTT
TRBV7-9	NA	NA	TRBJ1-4	CASSLDLGLVAGGEKLFF	TGTGCCAGCAGCTTAGATCTTGGATTGGTGGCAGGCGGGGAAAAACTGTTTTTT
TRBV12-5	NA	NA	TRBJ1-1	CASGHPRAGRSEAFF	TGTGCTAGTGGTCACCCCAGAGCAGGGAGGTCTGAAGCTTTCTTT
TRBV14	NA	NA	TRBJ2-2	CASSLGGNTGELFF	TGTGCCAGCAGCCTGGGAGGGAACACCGGGGAGCTGTTTTTT
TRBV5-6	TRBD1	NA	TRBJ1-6	CASSLAGTEPISTLHF	TGTGCCAGCAGCTTGGCCGGGACAGAACCGATTAGCACCCTCCACTTT
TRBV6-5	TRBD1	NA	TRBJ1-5	CASSYPGQSNQPQHF	TGTGCCAGCAGTTACCCGGGACAGAGCAATCAGCCCCAGCATTTT
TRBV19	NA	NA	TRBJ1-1	CASRTQGSTEAFF	TGTGCCAGTAGAACCCAGGGAAGTACTGAAGCTTTCTTT
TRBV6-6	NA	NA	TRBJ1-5	CASSFVSNQPQHF	TGTGCCAGCAGTTTCGTGAGCAATCAGCCCCAGCATTTT
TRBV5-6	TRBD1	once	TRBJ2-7	CASTDAGTGWHNEQYF	TGTGCCAGCACCGATGCCGGGACAGGATGGCACAACGAGCAGTACTTC
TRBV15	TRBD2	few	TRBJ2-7	CATSRFMRGLGYEQYF	TGTGCCACCAGCAGATTCATGCGGGGACTAGGTTACGAGCAGTACTTC
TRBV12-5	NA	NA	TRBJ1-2	CASGLGRPQGTTKGYTF	TGTGCTAGTGGTTTGGGCCGACCACAGGGTACGACTAAAGGCTACACCTTC
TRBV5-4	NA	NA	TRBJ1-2	CASSSDGNYGYTF	TGTGCCAGCAGCTCCGACGGGAACTATGGCTACACCTTC
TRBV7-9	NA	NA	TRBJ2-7	CASSSVEERYEQYF	TGTGCCAGCAGCTCCGTAGAGGAGAGATACGAGCAGTACTTC
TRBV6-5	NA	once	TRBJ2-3	CASSYTRITDTQYF	TGTGCCAGCAGCTACACTAGAATCACAGATACGCAGTATTTT